The 21 T cell receptor beta chains below all came from one sample that was sequenced in a study of cytomegalovirus exposure and HLA in healthy donors. Both 60 Vbeta primers and 13 Jbeta primers went into the PCR. TCRdb's table, derived via immunoSEQ multiplex PCR, lists solely in-frame clones and lacks some. The data contain fewer than 100,000 clones, around 80% of them singletons. Source material: PBMCs. All receptors derive from a woman aged 60-75 years in good health and CMV-seronegative.

The chain carries TRBV7-9 and TRBJ2-1, with 8 bases matching TRBD2. The CDR3 length is 17 residues. With V trimmed by 5 bases and J by 2 bases, 11 bases remained unmatched. Germline values: CDR1 SEHNR, CDR2 FQNEAQ (reference sequence). The CDR3 loop reads CASSPSGSPSPYNEQFF. In DNA form, the CDR3 reads TGTGCCAGCAGCCCCAGCGGGAGCCCCTCCCCCTACAATGAGCAGTTCTTC.

This chain links TRBV4-1 with TRBJ1-1; 8 bases are shared with TRBD1. The CDR3 has 15 amino acids. Germline loops: CDR1 MGHRA, CDR2 YSYEKL. The ends lost 4 bases at V and 2 bases at J; junction bases unmatched: 6. The CDR3 sequence: CASSRATGANTEAFF. CDR3 bases: TGCGCCAGCAGCCGAGCGACAGGGGCCAACACTGAAGCTTTCTTT.

The chain has TRBV7-9 and TRBJ2-1, with 10 bases identical to TRBD2. The CDR3 totals 16 residues. Germline V gene lookup returns CDR1 SEHNR and CDR2 FQNEAQ (reference sequence). Germline trimming cut 3 bases from V and 4 bases from J; bases unmatched to any gene: 6. The CDR3 DNA sequence: TGTGCCAGCAGCTTTCGGACTAGCGGTGGATACAATGAGCAGTTCTTC. Amino acids: CASSFRTSGGYNEQFF.

This clone has a handful of counts. This chain joins TRBV6-1 and TRBJ2-3; possibly TRBD2 for D (6 bases). Per germline, CDR1 MNHNS and CDR2 SASEGT. Trimming pared 1 base from V and 4 bases from J, leaving 9 bases between. The CDR3 runs to 14 residues. CDR3 amino acids: CASSEVEGADTQYF. The CDR3, as DNA: TGTGCCAGCAGTGAAGTGGAGGGTGCAGATACGCAGTATTTT.

This sequence joins TRBV19 and TRBJ2-7; the match to TRBD1 covers 8 bases. This CDR3 is built from 14 residues. Germline loops: CDR1 LNHDA, CDR2 SQIVND (reference sequence). V gave up 4 bases and J gave up 2 bases; unmatched junction bases: 4. The CDR3 sequence: CASSTGQGPYEQYF. In DNA form, the CDR3 reads TGTGCCAGTAGTACCGGACAGGGTCCCTACGAGCAGTACTTC.

This chain joins TRBV27 and TRBJ2-1; the match to TRBD2 covers 10 bases. V lost 4 bases to trimming and J lost 5 bases; unmatched junction nucleotides: 8. Germline values: CDR1 MNHEY, CDR2 SMNVEV (reference sequence). The CDR3 runs to 16 residues. CDR3 sequence (DNA): TGTGCCAGCAGTTCCATAGCGGGAGGTAGGAACAATGAGCAGTTCTTC. It encodes CASSSIAGGRNNEQFF.

This clone was recorded only once. The chain joins TRBV4-1 to TRBJ1-1, with 7 positions matching TRBD1. Germline V gene sequence: CDR1 MGHRA, CDR2 YSYEKL. V was pared by 3 bases and J by 2 bases, with 6 bases of the junction left unmatched. The CDR3 totals 15 residues. CDR3 amino acids: CASSQGDRLNTEAFF. The CDR3 DNA reads TGCGCCAGCAGCCAGGGGGACAGATTAAACACTGAAGCTTTCTTT.

This chain connects TRBV2 to TRBJ1-1, with D possibly matching TRBD1 (6 bases). CDR3 length equals 14 residues. Trimming left V 4 bases short and J 4 bases short, with 13 bases between. Germline CDR1 is SNHLY and CDR2 is FYNNEI. For the CDR3, the DNA is TGTGCCAGCAGTGTCGGACAGATAGGCACTGAAGCTTTCTTT. It specifies CASSVGQIGTEAFF.

This CDR3 is CSARLGGRGEQYF. CDR3 nucleotide sequence: TGCAGCGCCAGGCTCGGGGGGAGGGGGGAGCAGTACTTC. J is TRBJ2-7 and V is TRBV29-1; maybe TRBD2 (7 bases). CDR1 and CDR2 from the germline V gene are SQVTM and ANQGSEA. This CDR3 has 13 amino acids. The V and J ends lost 7 bases and 7 bases respectively, with 20 bases between them.

The gene calls are TRBV30 and TRBJ2-7; 7 bases line up with TRBD1. The trim removed 3 bases at V and 0 bases at J, leaving 8 bases unmatched. Germline CDR1 GTSNPN, CDR2 SVGIG (reference sequence). The CDR3 consists of 15 residues. For the CDR3, the DNA is TGTGCCTGGAGAGACGACAGGGCCCCCTCCTACGAGCAGTACTTC. This translates into CAWRDDRAPSYEQYF. Combining the CDR3 with reference TRBV30 and TRBJ2-7 gives the whole variable domain SQTIHQWPATLVQPVGSPLSLECTVEGTSNPNLYWYRQAAGRGLQLLFYSVGIGQISSEVPQNLSASRPQDRQFILSSKKLLLSDSGFYLCAWRDDRAPSYEQYFGPGTRLTVT.

This chain links TRBV29-1 with TRBJ1-1, with D perhaps matching TRBD1 (5 bases). From germline, CDR1 is SQVTM and CDR2 ANQGSEA. CDR3 size: 15 residues. Deletions cut 7 bases from V and 1 base from J, with 19 bases between. The CDR3 sequence is CSAEDRAGSNTEAFF. In nucleotides, the CDR3 is TGCAGCGCCGAAGATCGTGCAGGGTCGAACACTGAAGCTTTCTTT.

This clone was counted between two and nine times. The chain combines TRBV9 with TRBJ1-4, with D unresolved. Germline assignment: CDR1 SGDLS and CDR2 YYNGEE. Trimming took off 0 bases at V and 7 bases at J, with 13 bases between the two ends. The length of the CDR3 is 15 residues. The CDR3 protein is CASSVGTTRSEKLFF. Here the CDR3 DNA reads TGTGCCAGCAGCGTAGGGACTACACGGAGTGAAAAACTGTTTTTT.

This chain uses TRBV5-1 with TRBJ1-2, with D possibly being TRBD1 (5 bases). V was pared by 7 bases and J by 0 bases, with 16 bases between. Germline V gene sequence: CDR1 SGHRS, CDR2 YFSETQ. The CDR3 extends over 15 amino acids. The CDR3 sequence: CASFGQPTSNYGYTF. Here the CDR3 DNA reads TGCGCCAGCTTCGGACAACCCACCTCTAACTATGGCTACACCTTC. The whole variable domain, remainder taken from reference TRBV5-1 and TRBJ1-2, is KAGVTQTPRYLIKTRGQQVTLSCSPISGHRSVSWYQQTPGQGLQFLFEYFSETQRNKGNFPGRFSGRQFSNSRSEMNVSTLELGDSALYLCASFGQPTSNYGYTFGSGTRLTVV.

The gene calls are TRBV29-1 and TRBJ1-1, with TRBD1 as a possible D gene (6 bases). The CDR3 is 13 amino acids. With 7 bases removed from V and 8 bases from J, the gap between germline ends came to 20 bases. Germline loops: CDR1 SQVTM, CDR2 ANQGSEA. The CDR3 sequence is CSADEGGVSEAFF. DNA of the CDR3: TGCAGCGCCGATGAGGGGGGGGTGAGCGAAGCTTTCTTT.

The chain is built from TRBV27 and TRBJ2-5, with 8 bases aligning to TRBD2. The CDR3 is 14 residues long. V shed 8 bases and J 4 bases; nucleotides not matched to a gene: 9. The germline V gene encodes CDR1 MNHEY and CDR2 SMNVEV (reference sequence). The CDR3 loop is CASRLAGGLETQYF. The CDR3 coding sequence is TGTGCCAGCCGCCTGGCGGGAGGTTTAGAGACCCAGTACTTC.

The gene calls are TRBV7-6 and TRBJ2-7; TRBD1 is a possible D gene (6 bases). The CDR3 is 13 amino acids. CDR1 and CDR2 from the germline V gene are SGHVS and FNYEAQ. Trimming left V 5 bases short and J 3 bases short, with 11 bases between. As DNA, the CDR3 is TGTGCCAGCAGCGTGGACAGAGACTACGAGCAGTACTTC. Its translation is CASSVDRDYEQYF. Supplemented by reference TRBV7-6 and TRBJ2-7, the full variable domain reads GAGVSQSPRYKVTKRGQDVALRCDPISGHVSLYWYRQALGQGPEFLTYFNYEAQQDKSGLPNDRFSAERPEGSISTLTIQRTEQRDSAMYRCASSVDRDYEQYFGPGTRLTVT.

The chain joins TRBV2 to TRBJ2-7; TRBD1 matches at 10 bases. The CDR3 totals 13 residues. V lost 6 bases, J lost 4 bases, and 3 bases stayed unmatched. Germline V CDR1 and CDR2: SNHLY, FYNNEI. DNA of the CDR3: TGTGCCAGCAGCCGGGACAGGGGTTACGAGCAGTACTTC. It codes for CASSRDRGYEQYF.

The chain couples TRBV7-2 to TRBJ2-1; D gene unclear. V dropped 1 base and J dropped 0 bases, with 7 bases sitting between them. The CDR3 is 15 amino acids. Germline V gene lookup returns CDR1 SGHTA and CDR2 FQGNSA. Written as DNA, the CDR3 is TGTGCCAGCAGCTTAGGCGGATTCTCCTACAATGAGCAGTTCTTC. This translates into CASSLGGFSYNEQFF.

In its sample, this clone was seen a few times. One end of the junction fails to match germline, which may point to a read error. The V gene is TRBV7-9, the J gene TRBJ2-7; 8 nucleotides match TRBD1. This CDR3 is built from 12 residues. Germline CDR1 is SEHNR and CDR2 is FQNEAQ (reference sequence). DNA for the CDR3: TGTTCCAGCAGCCCGACAGGGGACGAGCAGTACTTC. It specifies CSSSPTGDEQYF.

The chain is built from TRBV30 and TRBJ1-2; no clear D. The CDR3 has 12 amino acids. Germline V gene data show CDR1 as GTSNPN and CDR2 as SVGIG (reference sequence). With 2 bases removed from V and 4 bases from J, the gap between germline ends came to 8 bases. The CDR3 spells CAWSRGSYGYTF. CDR3 DNA: TGTGCCTGGAGTAGAGGGAGCTATGGCTACACCTTC.

The gene calls are TRBV13 and TRBJ1-2, with 11 bases matching TRBD1. The germline CDR1 and CDR2 sequences are PRHDT and FYEKMQ (reference sequence). V lost 4 bases to trimming and J lost 5 bases; unmatched junction nucleotides: 3. The CDR3 is 14 amino acids. CDR3 in amino acids: CASSWGQGEYGYTF. CDR3 DNA: TGTGCCAGCAGCTGGGGACAGGGGGAATATGGCTACACCTTC.